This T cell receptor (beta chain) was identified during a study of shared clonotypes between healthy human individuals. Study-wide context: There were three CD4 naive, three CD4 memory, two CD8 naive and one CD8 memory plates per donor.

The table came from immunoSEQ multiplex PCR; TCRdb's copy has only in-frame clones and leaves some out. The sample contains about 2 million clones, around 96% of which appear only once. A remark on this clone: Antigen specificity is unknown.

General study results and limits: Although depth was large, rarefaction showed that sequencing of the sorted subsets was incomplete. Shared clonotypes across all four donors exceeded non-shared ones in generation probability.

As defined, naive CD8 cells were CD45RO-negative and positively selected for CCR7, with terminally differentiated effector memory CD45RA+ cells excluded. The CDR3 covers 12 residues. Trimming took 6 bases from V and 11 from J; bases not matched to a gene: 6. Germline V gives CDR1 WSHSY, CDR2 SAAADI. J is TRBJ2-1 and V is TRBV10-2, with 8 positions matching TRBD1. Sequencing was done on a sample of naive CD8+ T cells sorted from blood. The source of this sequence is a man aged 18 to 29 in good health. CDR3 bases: TGCGCCAGCAGGCAGGACAGGGAAAAGCAGTTCTTC. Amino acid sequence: CASRQDREKQFF.